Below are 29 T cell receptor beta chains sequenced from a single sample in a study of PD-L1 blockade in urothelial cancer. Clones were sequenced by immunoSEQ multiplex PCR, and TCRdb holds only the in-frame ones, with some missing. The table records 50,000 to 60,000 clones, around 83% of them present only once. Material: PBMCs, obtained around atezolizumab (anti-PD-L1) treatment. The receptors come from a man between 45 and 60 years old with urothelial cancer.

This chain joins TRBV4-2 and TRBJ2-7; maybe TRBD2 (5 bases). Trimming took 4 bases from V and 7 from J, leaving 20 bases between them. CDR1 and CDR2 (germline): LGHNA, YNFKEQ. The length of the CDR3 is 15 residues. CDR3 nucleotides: TGTGCCAGCAGCCGACAAGGAGGCGGCGCGGAAGAGCAGTACTTC. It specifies CASSRQGGGAEEQYF.

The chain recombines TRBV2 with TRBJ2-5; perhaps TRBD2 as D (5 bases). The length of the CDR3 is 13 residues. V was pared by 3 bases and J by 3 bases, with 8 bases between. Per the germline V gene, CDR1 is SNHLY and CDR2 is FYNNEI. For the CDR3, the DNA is TGTGCCAGCAGTGAGAGCGGTAAAGAGACCCAGTACTTC. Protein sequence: CASSESGKETQYF.

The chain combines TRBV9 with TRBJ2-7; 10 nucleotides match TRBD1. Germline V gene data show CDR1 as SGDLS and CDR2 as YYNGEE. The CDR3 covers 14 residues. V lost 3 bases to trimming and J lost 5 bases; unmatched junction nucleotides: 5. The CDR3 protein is CASSDGTGVDEQYF. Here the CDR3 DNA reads TGTGCCAGCAGCGATGGGACAGGGGTGGACGAGCAGTACTTC.

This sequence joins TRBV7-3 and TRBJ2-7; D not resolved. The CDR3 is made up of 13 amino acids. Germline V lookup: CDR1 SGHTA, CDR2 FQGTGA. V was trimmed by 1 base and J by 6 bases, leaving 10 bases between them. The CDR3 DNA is TGTGCCAGCAGCTTAAGCCCCCTAAGCGAGCAGTACTTC. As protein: CASSLSPLSEQYF.

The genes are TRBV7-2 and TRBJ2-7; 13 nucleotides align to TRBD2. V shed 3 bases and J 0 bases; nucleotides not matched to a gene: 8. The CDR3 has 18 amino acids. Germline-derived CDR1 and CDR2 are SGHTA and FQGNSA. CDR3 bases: TGTGCCAGCAGCTTGGGGACTAGCGGGATAATTTACTCCTACGAGCAGTACTTC. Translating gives CASSLGTSGIIYSYEQYF.

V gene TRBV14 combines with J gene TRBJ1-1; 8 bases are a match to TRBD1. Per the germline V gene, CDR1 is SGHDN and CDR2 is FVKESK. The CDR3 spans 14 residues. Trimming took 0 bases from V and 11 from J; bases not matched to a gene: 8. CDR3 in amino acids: CASSQDLRGQVAFF. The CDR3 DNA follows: TGTGCCAGCAGCCAAGATCTCAGGGGGCAGGTGGCTTTCTTT.

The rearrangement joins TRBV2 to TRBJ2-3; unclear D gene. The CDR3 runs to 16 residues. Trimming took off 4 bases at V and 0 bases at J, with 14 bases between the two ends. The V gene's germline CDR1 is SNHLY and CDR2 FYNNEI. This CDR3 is CASSVEATSSTDTQYF. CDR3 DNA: TGTGCCAGCAGTGTTGAAGCGACTTCTAGCACAGATACGCAGTATTTT. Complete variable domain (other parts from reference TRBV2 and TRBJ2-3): EPEVTQTPSHQVTQMGQEVILRCVPISNHLYFYWYRQILGQKVEFLVSFYNNEISEKSEIFDDQFSVERPDGSNFTLKIRSTKLEDSAMYFCASSVEATSSTDTQYFGPGTRLTVL.

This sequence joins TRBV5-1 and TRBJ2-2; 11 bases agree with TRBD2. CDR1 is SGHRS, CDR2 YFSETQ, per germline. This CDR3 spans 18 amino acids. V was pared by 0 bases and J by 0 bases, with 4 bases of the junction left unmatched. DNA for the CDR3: TGCGCCAGCAGCTTGGGGCTAGCGGGAGGCCCGAACACCGGGGAGCTGTTTTTT. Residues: CASSLGLAGGPNTGELFF. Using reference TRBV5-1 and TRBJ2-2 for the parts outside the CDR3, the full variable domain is KAGVTQTPRYLIKTRGQQVTLSCSPISGHRSVSWYQQTPGQGLQFLFEYFSETQRNKGNFPGRFSGRQFSNSRSEMNVSTLELGDSALYLCASSLGLAGGPNTGELFFGEGSRLTVL.

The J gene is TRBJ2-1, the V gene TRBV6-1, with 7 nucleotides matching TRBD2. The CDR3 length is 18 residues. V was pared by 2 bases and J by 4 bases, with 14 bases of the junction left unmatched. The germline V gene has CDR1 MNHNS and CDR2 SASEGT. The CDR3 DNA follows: TGTGCCAGCAGTGAAAGGGGTTGGGCTAGCGGACTTTACAATGAGCAGTTCTTC. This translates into CASSERGWASGLYNEQFF.

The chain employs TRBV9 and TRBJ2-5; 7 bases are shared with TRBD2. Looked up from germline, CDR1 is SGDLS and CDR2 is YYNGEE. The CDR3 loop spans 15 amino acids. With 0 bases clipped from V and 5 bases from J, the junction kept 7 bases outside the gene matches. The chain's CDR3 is CASSVAVLAWETQYF. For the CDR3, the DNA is TGTGCCAGCAGCGTAGCCGTACTAGCGTGGGAGACCCAGTACTTC.

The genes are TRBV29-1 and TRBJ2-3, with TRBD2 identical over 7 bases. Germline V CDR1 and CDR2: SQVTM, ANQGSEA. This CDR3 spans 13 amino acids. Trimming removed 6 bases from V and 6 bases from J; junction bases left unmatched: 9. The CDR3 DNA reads TGCAGCGTGGGGGACTATCTCTGGGATACGCAGTATTTT. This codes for CSVGDYLWDTQYF.

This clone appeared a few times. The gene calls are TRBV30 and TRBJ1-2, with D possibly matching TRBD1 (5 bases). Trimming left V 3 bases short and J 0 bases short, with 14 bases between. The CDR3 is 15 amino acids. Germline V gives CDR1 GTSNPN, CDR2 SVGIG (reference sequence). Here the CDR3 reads CAWRSQGHPNYGYTF. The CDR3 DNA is TGTGCCTGGAGGTCCCAGGGCCATCCTAACTATGGCTACACCTTC.

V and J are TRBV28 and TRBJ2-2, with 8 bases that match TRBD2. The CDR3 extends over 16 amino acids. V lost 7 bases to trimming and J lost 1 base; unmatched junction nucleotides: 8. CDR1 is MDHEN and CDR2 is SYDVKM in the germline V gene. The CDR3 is CASKGGRIWNTGELFF. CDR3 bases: TGTGCCAGCAAGGGCGGGAGGATCTGGAACACCGGGGAGCTGTTTTTT.

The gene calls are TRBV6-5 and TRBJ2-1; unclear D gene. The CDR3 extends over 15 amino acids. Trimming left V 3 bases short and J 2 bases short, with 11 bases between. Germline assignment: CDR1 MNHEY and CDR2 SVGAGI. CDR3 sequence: CASSYLGAPYNEQFF. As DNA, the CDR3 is TGTGCCAGCAGTTATCTAGGAGCGCCCTACAATGAGCAGTTCTTC.

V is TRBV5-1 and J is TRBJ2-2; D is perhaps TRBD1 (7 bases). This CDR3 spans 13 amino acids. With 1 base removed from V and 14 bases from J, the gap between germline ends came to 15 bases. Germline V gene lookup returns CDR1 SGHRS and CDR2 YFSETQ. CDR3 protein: CASSLNQGEVLFF. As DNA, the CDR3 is TGCGCCAGCAGCTTGAATCAGGGGGAGGTTCTGTTTTTT.

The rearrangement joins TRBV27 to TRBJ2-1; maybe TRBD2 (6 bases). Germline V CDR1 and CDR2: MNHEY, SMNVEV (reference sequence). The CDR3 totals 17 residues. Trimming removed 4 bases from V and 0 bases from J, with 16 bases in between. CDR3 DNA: TGTGCCAGCAGTTACCGTTTAGCGGCATCCTCCTACAATGAGCAGTTCTTC. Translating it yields CASSYRLAASSYNEQFF.

CDR3 sequence (DNA): TGCAGCGTTGAAGATAAATCGGCAGGGGGAATGTACGAGCAGTACTTC. The encoded protein is CSVEDKSAGGMYEQYF. This chain links TRBV29-1 with TRBJ2-7; 7 bases fit TRBD1. The CDR3 runs to 16 residues. Germline loops: CDR1 SQVTM, CDR2 ANQGSEA. V lost 0 bases and J lost 4; bases outside the gene matches: 12.

The CDR3 loop reads CASRPDSFVAEAFF. CDR3 coding DNA: TGCGCCAGCAGGCCGGACAGTTTCGTCGCTGAAGCTTTCTTT. The V gene is TRBV5-1, the J gene TRBJ1-1; D may be TRBD1 (6 bases). V was clipped by 5 bases and J by 6 bases, with 17 bases between them. Germline V gene sequence: CDR1 SGHRS, CDR2 YFSETQ. The CDR3 loop spans 14 amino acids.

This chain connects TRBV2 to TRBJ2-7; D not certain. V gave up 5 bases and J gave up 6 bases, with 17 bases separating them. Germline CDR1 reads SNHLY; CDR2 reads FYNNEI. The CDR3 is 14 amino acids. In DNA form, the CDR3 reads TGTGCCAGCAGTCTAGGCCCCGCGGTGGGCGAGCAGTACTTC. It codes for CASSLGPAVGEQYF. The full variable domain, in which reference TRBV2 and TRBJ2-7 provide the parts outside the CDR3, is EPEVTQTPSHQVTQMGQEVILRCVPISNHLYFYWYRQILGQKVEFLVSFYNNEISEKSEIFDDQFSVERPDGSNFTLKIRSTKLEDSAMYFCASSLGPAVGEQYFGPGTRLTVT.

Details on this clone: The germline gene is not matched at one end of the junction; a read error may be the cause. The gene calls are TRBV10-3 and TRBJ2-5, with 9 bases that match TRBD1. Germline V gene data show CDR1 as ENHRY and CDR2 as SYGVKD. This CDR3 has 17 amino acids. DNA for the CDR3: TGTGCCATCAGTGACGACAGGGGGTCGTCCAACCAAGAGGCCCAGTACTTC. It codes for CAISDDRGSSNQEAQYF.

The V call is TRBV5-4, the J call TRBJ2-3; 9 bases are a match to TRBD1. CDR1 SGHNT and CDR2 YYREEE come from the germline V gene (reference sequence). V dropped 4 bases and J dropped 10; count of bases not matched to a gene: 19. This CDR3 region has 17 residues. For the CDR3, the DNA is TGTGCCAGCAGCAGAGATGTGTGGGACAGGGTGGGAGAATCGCAGTATTTT. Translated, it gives CASSRDVWDRVGESQYF.

The CDR3 spells CASSYPTGGYNEQFF. For the CDR3, the DNA is TGTGCCAGCAGCTACCCGACAGGGGGATACAATGAGCAGTTCTTC. The V and J genes are TRBV7-8 and TRBJ2-1; 9 bases agree with TRBD1. Germline V gives CDR1 SGHVS, CDR2 FQNEAQ. CDR3 length: 15 amino acids. V was pared by 4 bases and J by 4 bases, with 5 bases of the junction left unmatched.

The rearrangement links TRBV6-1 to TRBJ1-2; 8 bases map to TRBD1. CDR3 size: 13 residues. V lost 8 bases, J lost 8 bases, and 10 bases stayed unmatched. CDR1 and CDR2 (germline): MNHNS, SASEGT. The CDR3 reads CASAAGGIRGYTF. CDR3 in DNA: TGTGCCAGCGCGGCAGGGGGCATTAGGGGCTACACCTTC.

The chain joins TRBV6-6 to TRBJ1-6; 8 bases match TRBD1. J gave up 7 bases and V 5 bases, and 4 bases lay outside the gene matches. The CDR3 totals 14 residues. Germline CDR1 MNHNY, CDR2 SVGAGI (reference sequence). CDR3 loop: CASSLQGGNSPLHF. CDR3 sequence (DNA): TGTGCCAGCAGTCTACAGGGGGGGAATTCACCCCTCCACTTT.

Here the CDR3 reads CASSEQGKNEKLFF. CDR3 in DNA: TGTGCCAGCAGTGAACAGGGAAAAAATGAAAAACTGTTTTTT. This chain connects TRBV25-1 to TRBJ1-4; D is perhaps TRBD1 (5 bases). V was shortened by 2 bases and J by 5 bases, with 9 bases between the two germline ends. Germline loops: CDR1 MGHDK, CDR2 SYGVNS. The CDR3 runs 14 residues.

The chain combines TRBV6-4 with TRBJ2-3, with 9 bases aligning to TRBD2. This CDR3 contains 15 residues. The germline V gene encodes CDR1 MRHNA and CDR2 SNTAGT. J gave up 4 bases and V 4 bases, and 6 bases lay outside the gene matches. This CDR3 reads CASSGSGRWSDTQYF. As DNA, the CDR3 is TGTGCCAGCAGTGGTAGCGGGAGATGGTCAGATACGCAGTATTTT.

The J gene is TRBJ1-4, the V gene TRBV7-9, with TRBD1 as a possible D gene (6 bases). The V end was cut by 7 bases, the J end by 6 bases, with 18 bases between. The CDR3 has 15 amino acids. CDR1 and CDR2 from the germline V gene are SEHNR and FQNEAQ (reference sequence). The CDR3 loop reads CASNRGGGGDEKLFF. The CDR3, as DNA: TGTGCCAGCAACCGAGGGGGGGGAGGTGATGAAAAACTGTTTTTT.

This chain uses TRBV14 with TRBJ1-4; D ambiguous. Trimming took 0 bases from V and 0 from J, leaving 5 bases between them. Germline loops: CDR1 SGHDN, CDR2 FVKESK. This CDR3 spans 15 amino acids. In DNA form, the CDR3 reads TGTGCCAGCAGCCAAGACAGAACAACTAATGAAAAACTGTTTTTT. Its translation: CASSQDRTTNEKLFF. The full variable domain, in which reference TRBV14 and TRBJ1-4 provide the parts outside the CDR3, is EAGVTQFPSHSVIEKGQTVTLRCDPISGHDNLYWYRRVMGKEIKFLLHFVKESKQDESGMPNNRFLAERTGGTYSTLKVQPAELEDSGVYFCASSQDRTTNEKLFFGSGTQLSVL.

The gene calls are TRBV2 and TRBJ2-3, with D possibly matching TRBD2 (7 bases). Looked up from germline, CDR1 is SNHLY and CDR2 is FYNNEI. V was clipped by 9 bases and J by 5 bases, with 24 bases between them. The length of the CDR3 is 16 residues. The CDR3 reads CASPRAGDRGGDTQYF. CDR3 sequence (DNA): TGTGCCAGTCCACGGGCGGGAGATCGAGGGGGAGATACGCAGTATTTT.